This passage covers 16 T cell receptor beta chains from one sample sequenced in a study of blood T cell repertoires in COVID-19. Profiling relied on immunoSEQ multiplex PCR, and the TCRdb table lists in-frame clones only, not all of them. The sample has 93,000 or so clones, around 90% seen once; the top ten hold 3% to 3.5%. Sequencing was done on a sample of peripheral blood. These receptor sequences come from a man aged 50-59 years in a cohort sampled during active COVID-19.

This clone was seen a single time. DNA for the CDR3: TGTGCCAGCAGCGAGGGCGGACAGCTTTCGAGAGGCTACACCTTC. Translation: CASSEGGQLSRGYTF. V is TRBV9 and J is TRBJ1-2; a weak D match, TRBD1 (6 bases). Trimming removed 3 bases from V and 8 bases from J, with 20 bases in between. The CDR3 totals 15 residues. Germline V gene data show CDR1 as SGDLS and CDR2 as YYNGEE. The whole variable domain, filled in from reference TRBV9 and TRBJ1-2, reads DSGVTQTPKHLITATGQRVTLRCSPRSGDLSVYWYQQSLDQGLQFLIQYYNGEERAKGNILERFSAQQFPDLHSELNLSSLELGDSALYFCASSEGGQLSRGYTFGSGTRLTVV.

The chain is built from TRBV6-2 or TRBV6-3 and TRBJ1-2, with D unclear. The CDR3 covers 14 residues. The germline V gene encodes CDR1 MNHEY and CDR2 SVGEGT. V shed 2 bases and J shed 6 bases, with 13 bases lying between them. The CDR3 DNA follows: TGTGCCAGCAGTTACGAGGGATTAAGAGATGGCTACACCTTC. Translating it yields CASSYEGLRDGYTF.

In this sample, this clone turned up a few times. This chain joins TRBV7-2 and TRBJ1-1, with D unclear. This CDR3 spans 13 amino acids. Per germline, CDR1 SGHTA and CDR2 FQGNSA. Deletions cut 3 bases from V and 2 bases from J, with 7 bases between. The CDR3 reads CASSFSVNTEAFF. CDR3 sequence (DNA): TGTGCCAGCAGCTTTAGTGTTAACACTGAAGCTTTCTTT.

The chain combines TRBV11-3 with TRBJ1-2; D unclear. Germline values: CDR1 SGHNT, CDR2 YENEEA. Between the trimmed V and J ends, which lost 4 bases and 7 bases, there was a span of 7 bases. The CDR3 has 11 residues. The CDR3 here is CASSSLLGYTF. The CDR3 nucleotides are TGTGCCAGCAGCTCCCTCCTTGGCTACACCTTC.

This clone showed up just once. The chain recombines TRBV6-2 or TRBV6-3 with TRBJ2-1; TRBD2 matches 7 bases. The V gene's germline CDR1 is MNHEY and CDR2 SVGEGT. The V and J ends lost 2 bases and 3 bases, in that order; junction bases with no gene match: 4. This CDR3 is built from 15 residues. CDR3 sequence reads: CASSYRRDYYNEQFF. CDR3 bases: TGTGCCAGCAGTTACCGACGGGACTACTACAATGAGCAGTTCTTC.

The chain couples TRBV7-9 to TRBJ2-2; 7 nucleotides agree with TRBD2. This CDR3 contains 16 residues. The junction had 5 bases not matched to a gene; V was cut back by 2 bases and J by 2 bases. The germline gives CDR1 SEHNR, CDR2 FQNEAQ (reference sequence). The CDR3 nucleotides are TGTGCCAGCAGCTTACCGCAGGGACTAAACACCGGGGAGCTGTTTTTT. Translated, it gives CASSLPQGLNTGELFF.

The chain carries TRBV3-1 (or the pseudogene TRBV3-2) and TRBJ2-2; D is perhaps TRBD2 (5 bases). Germline V CDR1 and CDR2: LGHDT, YNNKEL (reference sequence). The CDR3 length is 15 residues. Trimming removed 6 bases from V and 1 base from J, with 12 bases in between. The DNA of the CDR3 is TGTGCCAGCAGGGCCTCTGGACTGAACACCGGGGAGCTGTTTTTT. Its translation is CASRASGLNTGELFF.

In this sample, this clone turned up a few times. DNA of the CDR3: TGTGCCAGCATCGCGGGACAGGGGTCCAATCAGCCCCAGCATTTT. This gives the protein CASIAGQGSNQPQHF. The rearrangement links TRBV28 to TRBJ1-5; 10 bases map to TRBD1. The CDR3 loop spans 15 amino acids. V lost 7 bases, J lost 3 bases, and 6 bases stayed unmatched. In germline, CDR1 is MDHEN, CDR2 SYDVKM.

The V gene is TRBV9, the J gene TRBJ1-6; D is possibly TRBD1 (6 bases). Trimming pared 4 bases from V and 9 bases from J, leaving 17 bases between. The V gene's germline CDR1 is SGDLS and CDR2 YYNGEE. This CDR3 is built from 15 residues. The CDR3 DNA is TGTGCCAGCAGCCGAGGACAGCTCGTTGGTTCACCCCTCCACTTT. Amino acids: CASSRGQLVGSPLHF.

This clone was observed a single time. The rearrangement links TRBV7-2 to TRBJ1-5, with D perhaps TRBD1 (6 bases). This CDR3 region has 15 residues. CDR1 is SGHTA and CDR2 is FQGNSA in the germline V gene. The V end was cut by 4 bases, the J end by 9 bases, with 19 bases between. The CDR3 nucleotides are TGTGCCAGCAGCTCCGGACAGATAGCAATCGCGCCCCAGCATTTT. Amino acid sequence: CASSSGQIAIAPQHF.

The chain carries TRBV5-1 and TRBJ1-4; 9 nucleotides agree with TRBD1. Germline V gives CDR1 SGHRS, CDR2 YFSETQ. V lost 5 bases and J lost 3; bases outside the gene matches: 11. The CDR3 is made up of 17 amino acids. The CDR3 here is CASRRPGTGRSNEKLFF. CDR3 nucleotides: TGCGCCAGCAGACGTCCCGGGACAGGGCGATCTAATGAAAAACTGTTTTTT.

The J gene is TRBJ2-5, the V gene TRBV21-1; TRBD1 is taken as the D call from the table, unchecked against the DNA. TRBV21-1 is given as a pseudogene. The CDR3 totals 15 residues. CDR3 sequence reads: CASSSHRDTKETQYF. In nucleotides, the CDR3 is TGTGCCAGCAGCTCCCACCGGGACACCAAAGAGACCCAGTACTTC.

The chain recombines TRBV11-2 with TRBJ2-1; 9 bases match TRBD2. Trimming took 5 bases from V and 9 from J; bases not matched to a gene: 11. The CDR3 runs 15 residues. Per germline, CDR1 SGHAT and CDR2 FQNNGV. The CDR3 DNA follows: TGTGCCAGCAGCAGAGCGGGGGGCCCTTCCTTTGAGCAGTTCTTC. Translated, it gives CASSRAGGPSFEQFF.

The gene calls are TRBV3-1 (or the pseudogene TRBV3-2) and TRBJ2-2, with a weak D call TRBD1 (5 bases). Trimming shortened V by 7 bases and J by 1 base, and 10 bases separated the two germline ends. The CDR3 covers 14 residues. Germline loops: CDR1 LGHDT, CDR2 YNNKEL (reference sequence). CDR3 nucleotide sequence: TGTGCCAGCAACGTAGGACAGAACACCGGGGAGCTGTTTTTT. Residues: CASNVGQNTGELFF.

V and J are TRBV24-1 and TRBJ2-3, with TRBD1 matching over 9 bases. Germline V CDR1 and CDR2: KGHDR, SFDVKD. This CDR3 contains 15 residues. With 4 bases clipped from V and 5 bases from J, the junction kept 6 bases outside the gene matches. The CDR3 loop is CATSDFGTGLDTQYF. CDR3 DNA: TGTGCCACCAGTGACTTCGGGACAGGGTTAGATACGCAGTATTTT.

The V and J genes are TRBV28 and TRBJ1-6, with D possibly being TRBD1 (5 bases). Trimming removed 4 bases from V and 0 bases from J, with 16 bases in between. This CDR3 is built from 18 residues. Germline lookup yields CDR1 MDHEN and CDR2 SYDVKM. CDR3 coding DNA: TGTGCCAGCAGTTCGGGGGTAGACCGCAGCTCCTATAATTCACCCCTCCACTTT. It translates to CASSSGVDRSSYNSPLHF.